The entry below describes one T cell receptor (beta chain). What this receptor recognizes is not known. Base quality data are lacking; no much larger clone is found one base away. The CDR3 regions of human TCRbeta chains were subjected to immunosequencing. The authors' analysis ran thus. TCRs in the repertoires were matched against a reference library of SARS-CoV-2-specific TCRs that had been generated with the MIRA antigen-specificity platform. Breadth was defined as the fraction of unique TCRs that were SARS-CoV-2-associated. Depth was defined as the fraction of total T cells that were SARS-CoV-2-associated. Each spike-specific TCR was assigned to its reactive spike region and to a CD4 or CD8 class using the MIRA data. Log10-transformed breadth and depth values were compared by one-way ANOVA with Sidak's multiple comparisons tests. In its TCRdb copy, this immuneACCESS table keeps in-frame sequences only and misses some clones. Where compared with another copy, unresolved V genes explain less than half of these, and the others have no known cause. V and J calls and clone size follow that table, whereas D and trimming were derived from the DNA. The sample data list fewer than 200,000 clones, and approximately 92% of these were observed just once. More than 9% of the sample goes to the ten largest clones.

This sample's time point label indicates: baseline before first vaccination. Samples from vaccinated people were obtained from the UK trials COV001 and COV002, which included a single-blind randomized controlled phase 2/3 trial of AZD1222 (ChAdOx1 nCoV-19) in healthy adults. For TCRbeta chain sequencing, PBMC samples from trial participants were taken at day 0 and at day 28 after the second dose. The CDR3 starts with the cysteine, ends with the phenylalanine, and has 17 residues. Only the CDR3 part of the read is kept: 51 bases, read in frame from the first base. The junction shows trimming of 5 bases on V and 7 bases on J, and the gene matches do not reach 10 bases of it. Looking up the germline V gene yields CDR1 SGHVS and CDR2 FNYEAQ. The data were taken from a study of T cell responses to AZD1222 COVID-19 vaccine (dated by TCRdb to the early 2020s). About the study as a whole: AZD1222 recipients whose second dose came at about 4 weeks and those whose second dose came at about 12 weeks were combined into one group, since spike-specific TCR depth and breadth did not differ between the two schedules. TCR sequencing was performed for fewer than 250 trial participants, of whom roughly 200 were given two doses of AZD1222 and 26 were given two doses of MenACWY control vaccine. Trial participants were enrolled by age into 18-55, 56-69 and 70-plus year subgroups, with about 150, 28 and 57 TCR-sequenced participants respectively. Overall study outcomes, separate from this receptor: Reportedly, almost half of the unique spike-specific TCRs recognized epitopes lying outside the regions that are mutated in the B.1.351 and B.1.1.7 variants. Most participants were white British and females outnumbered males, and the authors suggested that clonal diversity may have been underestimated. In the small 56-69-year group, the increase in depth fell short of significance, most likely because of low power. Conclusions about previously exposed vaccinees were limited because only six or seven AZD1222 recipients were SARS-CoV-2 seropositive at baseline. Because no samples from the day 14 peak response were available, repertoires could be characterized only after the peak T cell response. CD4 TCRs associated with the vaccine covered the entire spike protein, and the dominant responses were in regions 160-218 and 743-854. After two AZD1222 doses, spike-specific TCR breadth and depth were significantly higher than at day 0 and than in MenACWY recipients.

The sequence derives from an adult in good health. This specimen was peripheral blood, taken on day 0 of AZD1222 vaccination. The chain links TRBV7-6 with TRBJ2-2, with 13 central nucleotides matching TRBD2. The sequenced DNA is TGTGCCAGCAGCGCTCAACTAGCGGGAGGGCCCGGCGGGGAGCTGTTTTTT. The translation is CASSAQLAGGPGGELFF.